Below, one T cell receptor (beta chain) is given with its context. PCR amplification relied on 60 Vbeta primers (plus 13 Jbeta primers). Assay: immunoSEQ multiplex PCR; the TCRdb copy retains only in-frame clones and omits some. Here the sample table reports over 100,000 clones. The data stem from a study of cytomegalovirus exposure and HLA in healthy donors. J lost 0 bases, V lost 4 bases, and 6 bases had no gene match. The germline V gene encodes CDR1 SGHNT and CDR2 YYREEE (reference sequence). This CDR3 spans 17 amino acids. This TCR was sampled from a woman aged 40 to 50 in good health and CMV-seropositive. Material: PBMCs. V gene TRBV5-4 combines with J gene TRBJ2-6, with 8 bases aligning to TRBD1. The CDR3 region has the DNA TGTGCCAGCAGCCTGGGACAGGTAGTCTCTGGGGCCAACGTCCTGACTTTC. As protein: CASSLGQVVSGANVLTF.